This TCR beta chain was sequenced in a study of T cells after yellow fever vaccination. Whole-study findings and limits: It was the secondary response that reached its peak faster, day 5 versus 15, but it was weaker. In post-booster samples, most primary-vaccination clones reappeared (roughly 96% CD4, 88% CD8). Only a minor proportion of clonotypes was detected across both CD4 and CD8 compartments.

This clonotype occurred many times. In germline, CDR1 is LGHNA, CDR2 YNFKEQ. This CDR3 is 17 amino acids long. The V and J ends lost 1 base and 3 bases, in that order; junction bases with no gene match: 4. The study made its TCR cDNA through 5'RACE template switching. That step introduced a universal primer site along with UMIs. TCRdb independently ran MiXCR on the 5' RACE reads; one entry per CDR3 protein. The sample has 45,000 to 65,000 distinct CDR3 sequences, 6.5% to 8.5% seen once. The sequencing here drew on CD8+ T cells not binding an NS4B(214-222) dextramer, sorted from PBMCs, taken more than 35 days after the first yellow fever vaccination. The genes are TRBV4-2 and TRBJ2-6; TRBD2 aligns across 9 bases. The origin of this receptor is a man in his late teens or twenties who received the YFV17D yellow fever vaccine. The CDR3 DNA follows: TGTGCCAGCAGCCAAGTGATAGCGGGGGTTGGGGCCAACGTCCTGACTTTC. Translation: CASSQVIAGVGANVLTF.